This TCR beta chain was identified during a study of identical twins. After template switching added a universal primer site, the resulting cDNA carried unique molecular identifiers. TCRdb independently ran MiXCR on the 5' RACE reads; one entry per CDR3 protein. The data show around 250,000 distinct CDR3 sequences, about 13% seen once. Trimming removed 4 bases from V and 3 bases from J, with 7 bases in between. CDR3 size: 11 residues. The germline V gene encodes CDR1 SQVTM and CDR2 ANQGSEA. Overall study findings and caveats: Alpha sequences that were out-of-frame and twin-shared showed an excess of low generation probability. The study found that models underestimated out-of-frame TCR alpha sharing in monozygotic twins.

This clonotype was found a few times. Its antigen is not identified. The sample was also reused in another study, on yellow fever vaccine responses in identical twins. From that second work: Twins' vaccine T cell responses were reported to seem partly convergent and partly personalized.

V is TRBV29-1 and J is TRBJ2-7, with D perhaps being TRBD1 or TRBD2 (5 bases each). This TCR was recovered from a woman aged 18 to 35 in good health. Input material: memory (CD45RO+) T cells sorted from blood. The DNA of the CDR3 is TGCAGCGTTGGGGACGGCTACGAGCAGTACTTC. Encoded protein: CSVGDGYEQYF.